Listed below are T cell receptor beta chains from one sample, sequenced in a study of blood T cell repertoires in COVID-19. Generated by immunoSEQ multiplex PCR, the TCRdb table keeps only in-frame clones and is missing some. The sample holds about 270,000 clones, approximately 85% seen once. Sequences were obtained from PBMCs or T cells enriched from blood (not recorded which). Source of these receptors: a woman aged 25 to 39 who had recovered from COVID-19. CDR3s include the opening cysteine and the closing phenylalanine or tryptophan. The order of the fields is D gene, clone size, J gene, V gene, CDR3 length, CDR3 DNA, CDR3 protein. The D gene is left open where the match is weak. Clone size, where shown, is once, few, many, or a class for clones that have expanded.

D: NA; size: once; J: TRBJ1-2; V: TRBV29-1; length: 15; DNA: TGCAGCGTGGGAGGACGGGCTTCAGCTAACTATGGCTACACCTTC; CDR3: CSVGGRASANYGYTF
D: TRBD1; size: NA; J: TRBJ1-1; V: TRBV5-4; length: 14; DNA: TGTGCCAGCAGCTCACCGGGACAGCCCGTTGAAGCTTTCTTT; CDR3: CASSSPGQPVEAFF
D: NA; size: NA; J: TRBJ1-6; V: TRBV30; length: 15; DNA: TGTGCCTGGAGTCATCGGGGGTCCTATAATTCACCCCTCCACTTT; CDR3: CAWSHRGSYNSPLHF
D: NA; size: NA; J: TRBJ1-2; V: TRBV15; length: 15; DNA: TGTGCCACCAGCAGTTCACCGACCCGGGGTATCGGCTACACCTTC; CDR3: CATSSSPTRGIGYTF
D: NA; size: once; J: TRBJ2-5; V: TRBV19; length: 13; DNA: TGTGCCAGTAGTGTCGGCGGTGGAGAGACCCAGTACTTC; CDR3: CASSVGGGETQYF
D: NA; size: few; J: TRBJ1-5; V: TRBV28; length: 13; DNA: TGTGCCAGCACCGGGGGGCAGAATCAGCCCCAGCATTTT; CDR3: CASTGGQNQPQHF
D: TRBD2; size: NA; J: TRBJ2-3; V: TRBV15; length: 18; DNA: TGTGCCACCAGCAGGACGGAATCTAGCGGAGGAGGGCCCGATACGCAGTATTTT; CDR3: CATSRTESSGGGPDTQYF
D: NA; size: NA; J: TRBJ1-5; V: TRBV6-1; length: 16; DNA: TGTGCCAGCAGTGAAATGAGAGGAAATAGCAATCAGCCCCAGCATTTT; CDR3: CASSEMRGNSNQPQHF
D: NA; size: NA; J: TRBJ1-2; V: TRBV6-5; length: 13; DNA: TGTGCCAGCAGTTACTCACCGGGCTATGGCTACACCTTC; CDR3: CASSYSPGYGYTF
D: NA; size: NA; J: TRBJ1-2; V: TRBV30; length: 15; DNA: TGTGCCTGGAGAAATAAGGGCGTAACAGGGCCCGGCTACACCTTC; CDR3: CAWRNKGVTGPGYTF
D: NA; size: NA; J: TRBJ1-4; V: TRBV4-2; length: 16; DNA: TGTGCCAGCAGCCAAGAACCCACGGGGGGTGGTGAAAAACTGTTTTTT; CDR3: CASSQEPTGGGEKLFF
D: NA; size: once; J: TRBJ2-1; V: TRBV7-2; length: 14; DNA: TGTGCCAGCAGCTTAATCACTGGGAGCCATGAGCAGTTCTTC; CDR3: CASSLITGSHEQFF
D: NA; size: NA; J: TRBJ1-4; V: TRBV30; length: 13; DNA: TGTGCCTGGAGGCCAGGGTCTAATGAAAAACTGTTTTTT; CDR3: CAWRPGSNEKLFF
D: TRBD2; size: NA; J: TRBJ2-7; V: TRBV11-2; length: 15; DNA: TGTGCCAGCAGCTTGGTGGGGGGGAAAGTCAACGAGCAGTACTTC; CDR3: CASSLVGGKVNEQYF
D: NA; size: NA; J: TRBJ1-2; V: TRBV4-1; length: 12; DNA: TGCGCCAGCAGCCCGGGGGGTCGTGGCTACACCTTC; CDR3: CASSPGGRGYTF
D: TRBD2; size: NA; J: TRBJ2-1; V: TRBV24-1; length: 16; DNA: TGTGCCACCAGTGAGGAGGGAGGGCCTCACTACAATGAGCAGTTCTTC; CDR3: CATSEEGGPHYNEQFF
D: TRBD2; size: NA; J: TRBJ2-7; V: TRBV7-8; length: 14; DNA: TGTGCCAGCAGCTTCTTAGCGGGAGCGGGGGAGCAGTACTTC; CDR3: CASSFLAGAGEQYF
D: TRBD1; size: NA; J: TRBJ1-5; V: TRBV15; length: 15; DNA: TGTGCCACCAGCCGCGGAAGGACAGGGGGTCAGCCCCAGCATTTT; CDR3: CATSRGRTGGQPQHF
D: NA; size: NA; J: TRBJ2-7; V: TRBV28; length: 13; DNA: TGTGCCAGCCATGACAGGAACTCCTACGAGCAGTACTTC; CDR3: CASHDRNSYEQYF
D: NA; size: NA; J: TRBJ2-3; V: TRBV19; length: 15; DNA: TGTGCCAGTAGTACAAACAGGGTTGGGGCAGATACGCAGTATTTT; CDR3: CASSTNRVGADTQYF
D: NA; size: NA; J: TRBJ1-2; V: TRBV4-1; length: 16; DNA: TGCGCCAGCAGCCAAGAGGGTCCGGGACACAACTATGGCTACACCTTC; CDR3: CASSQEGPGHNYGYTF
D: NA; size: NA; J: TRBJ1-2; V: TRBV7-9; length: 14; DNA: TGTGCCAGCAGCGGTCAGGGGACCGGCTATGGCTACACCTTC; CDR3: CASSGQGTGYGYTF
D: NA; size: NA; J: TRBJ1-1; V: TRBV27; length: 14; DNA: TGTGCCAGCAGTTATAGCGTGGCAAACACTGAAGCTTTCTTT; CDR3: CASSYSVANTEAFF